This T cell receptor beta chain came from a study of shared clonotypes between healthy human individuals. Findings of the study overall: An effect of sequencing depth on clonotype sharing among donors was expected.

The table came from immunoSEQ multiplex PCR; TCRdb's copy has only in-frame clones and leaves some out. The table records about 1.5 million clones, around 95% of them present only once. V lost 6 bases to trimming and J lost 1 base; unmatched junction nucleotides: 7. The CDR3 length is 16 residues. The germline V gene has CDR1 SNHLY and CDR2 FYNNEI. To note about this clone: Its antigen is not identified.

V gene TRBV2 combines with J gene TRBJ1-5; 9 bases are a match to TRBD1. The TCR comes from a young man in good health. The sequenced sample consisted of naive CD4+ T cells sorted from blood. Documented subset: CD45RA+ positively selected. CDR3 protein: CASSLDRGRSNQPQHF. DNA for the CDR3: TGTGCCAGCAGCCTGGACAGGGGCAGAAGCAATCAGCCCCAGCATTTT.